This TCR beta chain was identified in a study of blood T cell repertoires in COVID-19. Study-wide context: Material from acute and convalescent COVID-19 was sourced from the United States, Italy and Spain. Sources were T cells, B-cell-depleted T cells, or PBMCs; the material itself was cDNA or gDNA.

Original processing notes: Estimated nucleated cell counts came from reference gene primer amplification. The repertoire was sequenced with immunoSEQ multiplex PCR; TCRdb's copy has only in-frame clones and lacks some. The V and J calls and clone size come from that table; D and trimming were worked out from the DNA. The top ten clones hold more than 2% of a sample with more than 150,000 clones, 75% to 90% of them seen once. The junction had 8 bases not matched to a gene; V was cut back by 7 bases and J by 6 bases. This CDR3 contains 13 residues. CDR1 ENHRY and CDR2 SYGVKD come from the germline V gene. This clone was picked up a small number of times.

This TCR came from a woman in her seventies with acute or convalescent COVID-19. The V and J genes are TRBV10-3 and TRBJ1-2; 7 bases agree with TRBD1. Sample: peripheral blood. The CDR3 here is CAITRTGVHGYTF. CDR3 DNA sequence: TGTGCCATCACAAGAACAGGGGTCCATGGCTACACCTTC.